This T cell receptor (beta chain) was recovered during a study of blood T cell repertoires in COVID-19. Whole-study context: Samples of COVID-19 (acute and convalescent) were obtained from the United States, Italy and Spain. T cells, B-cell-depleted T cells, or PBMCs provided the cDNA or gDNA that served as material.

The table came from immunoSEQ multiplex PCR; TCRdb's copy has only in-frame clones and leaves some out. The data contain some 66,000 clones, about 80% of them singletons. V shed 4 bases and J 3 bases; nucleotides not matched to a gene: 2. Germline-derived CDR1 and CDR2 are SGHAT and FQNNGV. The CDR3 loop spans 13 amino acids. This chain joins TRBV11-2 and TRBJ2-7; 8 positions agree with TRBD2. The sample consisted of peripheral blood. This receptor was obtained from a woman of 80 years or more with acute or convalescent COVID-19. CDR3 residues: CASSSSGYYEQYF. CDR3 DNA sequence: TGTGCCAGCAGCTCTAGCGGGTACTACGAGCAGTACTTC.